This T cell receptor beta chain is drawn from a study of blood T cells in healthy people across ages. About the research overall: Template-switching capture recovered about one barcoded beta molecule per two T cells.

CDR3 size: 14 residues. Germline V gene data show CDR1 as MNHEY and CDR2 as SVGAGI. Then a second PCR, running about 7 to 11 cycles, was carried out with a sample-barcoded 5' primer and a J-beta primer mix. TCRdb ran MiXCR on the 5' RACE reads and lists one entry per CDR3 protein. The sample has 1 million or so distinct CDR3 sequences; about 23% are singletons. Total RNA extraction produced at least 5 micrograms (per sample) for the study. This clonotype was recorded a few times. In addition, the sample was reused for a study of T cells of mothers and their children. From that study: Random nucleotides (2-4) and sample barcodes were added by the M1S primer used in the second PCR.

The TCR comes from a girl aged 2-10 years in good health. Sequenced input: blood. The V and J genes are TRBV6-5 and TRBJ2-5, with 11 nucleotides matching TRBD2. Gene TRBJ2-7 matches the end of the DNA better, so the J call may be wrong. The DNA for the CDR3 is TGTGCCAGCAGCCTTACTAGCGGGGGCCCCGAGCAGTACTTC. Its protein is CASSLTSGGPEQYF.